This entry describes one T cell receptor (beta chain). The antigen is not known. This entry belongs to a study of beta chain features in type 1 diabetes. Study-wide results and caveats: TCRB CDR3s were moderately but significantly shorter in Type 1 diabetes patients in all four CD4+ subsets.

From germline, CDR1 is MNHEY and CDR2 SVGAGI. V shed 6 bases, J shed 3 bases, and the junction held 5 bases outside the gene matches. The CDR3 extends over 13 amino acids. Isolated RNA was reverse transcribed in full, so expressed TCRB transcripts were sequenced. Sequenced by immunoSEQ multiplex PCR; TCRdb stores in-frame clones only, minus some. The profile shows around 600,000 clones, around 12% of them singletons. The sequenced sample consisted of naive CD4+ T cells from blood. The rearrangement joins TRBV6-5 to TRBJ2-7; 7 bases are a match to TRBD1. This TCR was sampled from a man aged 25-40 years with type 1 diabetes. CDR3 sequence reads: CASSPTGIYEQYF. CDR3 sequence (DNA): TGTGCCAGCAGCCCGACAGGGATCTACGAGCAGTACTTC.